This TCR beta chain was sequenced during a study of T cells after yellow fever vaccination. As for the study in general: Flow sorting relied on CD3, CD45RA, CCR7 and CD95 to obtain EM, EMRA, CM and Tscm memory subsets.

Study findings and constraints: Some clonotypes, a small share, were shared between CD4 and CD8 compartments. There were almost no vaccine-responding clonotypes detectable in the sorted memory subsets on day 0. Peaking on day 5 versus 15, the secondary response was faster but weaker.

TCRdb re-called the 5' RACE reads with MiXCR, one entry per CDR3 protein. The sample yields tens of thousands of distinct CDR3 sequences, 4% to 6% seen once. This clonotype was seen repeatedly, ten times or more. Germline-derived CDR1 and CDR2 are SGHTA and FQGNSA. This CDR3 comprises 12 residues. The ends were cut back, 5 bases at V and 5 bases at J, with 9 bases in the middle. The chain has TRBV7-2 and TRBJ2-5; tentative D call: TRBD2 (5 bases). This specimen consisted of PBMCs, either bulk or a sorted T-cell subset (CD4+, CD8+, memory, or dextramer-sorted; not recorded which), obtained roughly seven weeks after the first yellow fever vaccination. The TCR was taken from a man between 18 and 29 years old who received the YFV17D yellow fever vaccine. CDR3 nucleotides: TGTGCCAGCAGCCGCCCGGGGGAGACCCAGTACTTC. Translating gives CASSRPGETQYF. The entire variable domain, with the rest obtained from reference TRBV7-2 and TRBJ2-5, is as follows: GAGVSQSPSNKVTEKGKDVELRCDPISGHTALYWYRQSLGQGLEFLIYFQGNSAPDKSGLPSDRFSAERTGGSVSTLTIQRTQQEDSAVYLCASSRPGETQYFGPGTRLLVL.